This T cell receptor (beta chain) was sequenced during a study of T cell responses to AZD1222 COVID-19 vaccine. Notes on this clone: Its specificity is unknown.

Generated by immunoSEQ multiplex PCR, the TCRdb table keeps only in-frame clones and is missing some. The repertoire includes 100,000 to 150,000 clones, more than 90% of them detected once, and about 1.9% sits in the top ten. Overall study results and limits: Regions 160-218 and 743-854 held dominance among vaccine-associated CD4 TCRs, which spanned spike. Among spike-specific TCRs, nearly half reportedly target unmutated variant regions.

This sequence originates from an adult who received the AZD1222 COVID-19 vaccine. Here the sequenced sample was peripheral blood, taken 28 days after the second AZD1222 dose.

The CDR3 is CASSIPGGTEAFF. The CDR3 DNA reads as TGTGCCAGCAGTATACCAGGGGGCACTGAAGCTTTCTTT. V gene TRBV12-3 or TRBV12-4 combines with J gene TRBJ1-1; 7 bases are shared with TRBD1. The CDR3 contains 13 residues. V gave up 5 bases and J gave up 4 bases; unmatched junction bases: 4.